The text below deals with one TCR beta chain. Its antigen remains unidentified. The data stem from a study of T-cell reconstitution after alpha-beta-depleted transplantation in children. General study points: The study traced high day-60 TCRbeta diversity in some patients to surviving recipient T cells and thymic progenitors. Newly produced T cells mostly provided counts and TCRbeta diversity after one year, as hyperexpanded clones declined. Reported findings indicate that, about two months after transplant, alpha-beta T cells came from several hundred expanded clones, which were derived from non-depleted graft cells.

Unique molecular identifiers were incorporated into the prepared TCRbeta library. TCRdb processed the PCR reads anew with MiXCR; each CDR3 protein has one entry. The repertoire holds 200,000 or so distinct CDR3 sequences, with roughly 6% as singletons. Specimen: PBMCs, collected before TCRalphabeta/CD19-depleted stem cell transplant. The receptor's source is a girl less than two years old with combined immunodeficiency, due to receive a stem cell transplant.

The CDR3 spells CASSRDRANQPQHF. The CDR3, as DNA: TGTGCCAGCAGCCGTGACAGGGCCAATCAGCCCCAGCATTTT. The V and J genes are TRBV12-3 or TRBV12-4 and TRBJ1-5, with 7 positions matching TRBD1. CDR3 length: 14 amino acids. V shed 6 bases and J 3 bases; nucleotides not matched to a gene: 5.